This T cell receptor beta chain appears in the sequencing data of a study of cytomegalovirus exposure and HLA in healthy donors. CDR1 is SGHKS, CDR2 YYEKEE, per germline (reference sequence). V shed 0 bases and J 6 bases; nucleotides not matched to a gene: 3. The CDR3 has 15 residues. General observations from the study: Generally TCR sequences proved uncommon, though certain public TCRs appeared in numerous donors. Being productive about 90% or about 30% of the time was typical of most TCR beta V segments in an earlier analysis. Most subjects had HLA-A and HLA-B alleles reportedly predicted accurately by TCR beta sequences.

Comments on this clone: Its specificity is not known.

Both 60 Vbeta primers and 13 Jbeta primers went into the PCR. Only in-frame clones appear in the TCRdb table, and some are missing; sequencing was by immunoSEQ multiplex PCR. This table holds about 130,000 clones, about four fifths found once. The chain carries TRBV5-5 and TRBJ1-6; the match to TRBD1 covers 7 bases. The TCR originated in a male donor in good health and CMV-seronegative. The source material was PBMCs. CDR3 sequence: CASSLGTGLNSPLHF. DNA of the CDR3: TGTGCCAGCAGCTTGGGGACAGGCCTTAATTCACCCCTCCACTTT.